These T cell receptor beta chains were read from a single sample in a study of radiation and T cells in renal cell carcinoma. Libraries were prepared by immunoSEQ multiplex PCR; TCRdb keeps only in-frame clonotypes and omits some of them. The repertoire consists of 45,000 to 55,000 clones, with 80% occurring once and the leading ten covering roughly 30%. Sample: blood, taken from a patient whose treatment included radiotherapy and nephrectomy. The receptors originated from an older woman with renal cell carcinoma. Both conserved end residues are part of each CDR3. The order of the fields is V gene, J gene, D gene, clone size, CDR3 protein, CDR3 DNA. The D gene is left open where the match is weak. Clone sizes are given selectively: once, few, many, or a class where the clone is expanded.

>TRBV4-2|TRBJ2-7|.|.
CASSQGKGSYEQYF
TGTGCCAGCAGCCAAGGAAAGGGCTCCTACGAGCAGTACTTC
>TRBV2|TRBJ1-4|.|.
CASKKLPGEKLFF
TGTGCCAGCAAAAAGCTCCCGGGTGAAAAACTGTTTTTT
>TRBV1|TRBJ2-4|.|.
CTSSQVRGDSPREAKNIQYF
TGCACCAGCAGCCAAGTCCGGGGGGACTCGCCGCGGGAGGCCAAAAACATTCAGTACTTC
>TRBV9|TRBJ1-1|.|few
CASSRTANTEAFF
TGTGCCAGCAGCCGTACGGCGAACACTGAAGCTTTCTTT
>TRBV5-1|TRBJ2-4|TRBD1|once
CASSFSGRQGIENIQYF
TGCGCCAGCAGCTTCTCGGGTCGACAGGGGATTGAAAACATTCAGTACTTC
>TRBV11-3|TRBJ2-1|.|.
CASSSYGGPTSNEQFF
TGTGCCAGCAGCTCTTACGGAGGGCCGACTTCCAATGAGCAGTTCTTC
>TRBV9|TRBJ2-5|.|.
CASSVGGNQETQYF
TGTGCCAGCAGCGTAGGGGGGAACCAAGAGACCCAGTACTTC
>TRBV19|TRBJ1-5|.|.
CARAGHSNQPQHF
TGTGCCAGGGCAGGGCATAGCAATCAGCCCCAGCATTTT
>TRBV9|TRBJ2-5|TRBD2|once
CASSVSGTSGIETQYF
TGTGCCAGCAGCGTGTCCGGGACTAGCGGGATAGAGACCCAGTACTTC
>TRBV6-6|TRBJ1-4|.|.
CASGLRGGEKLFF
TGTGCCAGCGGGCTGAGGGGAGGGGAAAAACTGTTTTTT
>TRBV5-8|TRBJ2-2|TRBD2|.
CASSSSGTSGTGELFF
TGTGCCAGCAGCTCTTCCGGGACTAGCGGAACCGGGGAGCTGTTTTTT
>TRBV2|TRBJ2-3|TRBD2|.
CASHRLASVDTQYF
TGTGCCAGCCACCGACTAGCCTCCGTCGATACGCAGTATTTT
>TRBV27|TRBJ2-2|.|many
CASSPLETGELFF
TGTGCCAGCAGTCCTCTAGAGACCGGGGAGCTGTTTTTT
>TRBV29-1|TRBJ2-3|.|.
CSVAGSTDTQYF
TGCAGCGTTGCCGGGAGCACAGATACGCAGTATTTT
>TRBV7-9|TRBJ1-2|TRBD1|.
CASSSRRQGNYGYTF
TGTGCCAGCAGCTCCCGGAGACAGGGGAACTATGGCTACACCTTC
>TRBV6-1|TRBJ2-1|.|.
CASNEYIQGHEQFF
TGTGCCAGCAACGAGTACATTCAGGGACATGAGCAGTTCTTC
>TRBV18|TRBJ2-7|.|.
CASSRGQSFYEQYF
TGTGCCAGCTCACGAGGGCAGTCCTTCTACGAGCAGTACTTC
>TRBV5-6|TRBJ1-6|TRBD1|.
CASSLAGGGSPLHF
TGTGCCAGCAGCTTGGCAGGGGGAGGTTCACCCCTCCACTTT
>TRBV7-9|TRBJ2-7|.|once
CASSPARASYEQYF
TGTGCCAGCAGCCCGGCCCGAGCCTCCTACGAGCAGTACTTC
>TRBV19|TRBJ1-1|.|few
CASSITQNTEAFF
TGTGCCAGTAGTATAACACAAAACACTGAAGCTTTCTTT
>TRBV19|TRBJ2-3|.|.
CASRPRTTSTDTQYF
TGTGCCAGTAGACCACGGACGACTAGCACAGATACGCAGTATTTT
>TRBV18|TRBJ1-5|TRBD1|.
CASSLFETTGDNQPQHF
TGTGCCAGCTCACTATTCGAAACGACAGGGGACAATCAGCCCCAGCATTTT
>TRBV7-9|TRBJ2-3|.|.
CASPSASRSMSTDTQYF
TGTGCCAGCCCCTCGGCCAGCCGGTCCATGAGCACAGATACGCAGTATTTT
>TRBV6-1|TRBJ1-5|.|.
CASSEGVGNQPQHF
TGTGCCAGCAGTGAAGGAGTAGGAAATCAGCCCCAGCATTTT
>TRBV9|TRBJ2-2|.|.
CASSERGQNHGELFF
TGTGCCAGCAGCGAGAGGGGACAAAATCACGGGGAGCTGTTTTTT
>TRBV14|TRBJ2-3|.|.
CASSQDWGRNTDTQYF
TGTGCCAGCAGCCAAGATTGGGGACGAAACACAGATACGCAGTATTTT
>TRBV5-8|TRBJ2-1|TRBD1|once
CASSLEGQTSYNEQFF
TGTGCCAGCAGCTTGGAGGGACAGACCTCCTACAATGAGCAGTTCTTC
>TRBV4-1|TRBJ2-2|.|.
CASSQDAGYTGELFF
TGCGCCAGCAGCCAAGATGCGGGGTACACCGGGGAGCTGTTTTTT
>TRBV5-4|TRBJ1-5|.|.
CASSEDVNQPQHF
TGTGCCAGCAGCGAGGACGTCAATCAGCCCCAGCATTTT
>TRBV27|TRBJ1-2|TRBD1|.
CASSPGQATSGYTF
TGTGCCAGCAGCCCCGGACAGGCCACGAGTGGCTACACCTTC
>TRBV15|TRBJ2-5|.|.
CATSRDKLVQETQYF
TGTGCCACCAGCAGAGATAAGCTAGTCCAAGAGACCCAGTACTTC
>TRBV19|TRBJ2-1|.|.
CASSISATEKNEQFF
TGTGCCAGTAGTATATCGGCGACGGAGAAGAATGAGCAGTTCTTC
>TRBV11-2|TRBJ2-5|.|.
CASSPGTQETQYF
TGTGCCAGCAGCCCCGGGACCCAAGAGACCCAGTACTTC
>TRBV2|TRBJ2-3|.|.
CASSESGVDTQYF
TGTGCCAGCAGTGAGTCGGGAGTAGATACGCAGTATTTT
>TRBV6-6|TRBJ2-1|.|.
CASSHSSGTNEQFF
TGTGCCAGCAGTCACAGCTCGGGGACCAATGAGCAGTTCTTC
>TRBV5-6|TRBJ2-2|.|once
CASSRLDSHGELFF
TGTGCCAGCAGCCGTCTCGATTCGCACGGGGAGCTGTTTTTT
>TRBV5-8|TRBJ1-2|TRBD1|.
CASSLGGGWNREQHGYTF
TGTGCCAGCAGCTTAGGGGGCGGTTGGAACAGGGAACAACACGGCTACACCTTC
>TRBV6-5|TRBJ1-1|.|few
CASSYWEQKLGAEAFF
TGTGCCAGCAGTTACTGGGAGCAGAAACTGGGCGCTGAAGCTTTCTTT
>TRBV5-4|TRBJ2-3|.|.
CASSSDGNFYSTDTQYF
TGTGCCAGCAGCTCGGACGGTAATTTTTATAGCACAGATACGCAGTATTTT
>TRBV9|TRBJ2-2|TRBD1|few
CASSWGQGATGELFF
TGTGCCAGCAGTTGGGGACAGGGGGCCACCGGGGAGCTGTTTTTT
>TRBV6-5|TRBJ1-2|TRBD1|.
CASSEQGFYGYTF
TGTGCCAGCAGTGAACAGGGGTTCTATGGCTACACCTTC
>TRBV10-3|TRBJ2-3|.|.
CAISELDTQYF
TGTGCCATCAGCGAGCTGGATACGCAGTATTTT
>TRBV6-6|TRBJ2-7|TRBD2|.
CASGPGGYEQYF
TGTGCCAGCGGACCCGGGGGGTACGAGCAGTACTTC
>TRBV2|TRBJ2-7|.|.
CASSPTTARRRTEQYF
TGTGCCAGCAGCCCCACCACTGCCCGCCGTAGAACCGAGCAGTACTTC
>TRBV6-6|TRBJ1-6|TRBD1|few
CASSQTTGADSPLHF
TGTGCCAGCAGTCAGACTACAGGGGCTGATTCACCCCTCCACTTT
>TRBV5-5|TRBJ1-3|.|.
CASSLAVGDGNTIYF
TGTGCCAGCAGCTTGGCCGTCGGGGATGGAAACACCATATATTTT
>TRBV9|TRBJ2-1|TRBD2|.
CASSVATGGGGTEQFF
TGTGCCAGCAGCGTAGCTACGGGGGGTGGAGGCACGGAGCAGTTCTTC
>TRBV5-4|TRBJ2-2|.|few
CASSFEAGRNTGELFF
TGTGCCAGCAGCTTTGAAGCGGGTCGCAACACCGGGGAGCTGTTTTTT
>TRBV25-1|TRBJ2-7|.|.
CASSDIYTYEQYF
TGTGCCAGCAGTGATATCTATACCTACGAGCAGTACTTC
>TRBV18|TRBJ1-6|.|.
CASSLETGVSTGSPLHF
TGTGCCAGCTCACTGGAGACGGGGGTTTCGACGGGTTCACCCCTCCACTTT
>TRBV5-1|TRBJ2-4|.|.
CASSLGLPNIQYF
TGCGCCAGCAGCTTGGGCTTGCCAAACATTCAGTACTTC
>TRBV21-1|TRBJ1-1|.|.
CASSSTSAKAFF
TGTGCCAGCAGCTCGACCTCTGCCAAAGCTTTCTTT